The entry that follows covers one T cell receptor beta chain sequence. This sample is part of a study of blood T cell repertoires in COVID-19. Between the trimmed V and J ends, which lost 0 bases and 5 bases, there was a span of 14 bases. The CDR3 is made up of 15 amino acids. Germline-derived CDR1 and CDR2 are SGHRS and YFSETQ. Here immunoSEQ multiplex PCR was the method, and the copy in TCRdb shows in-frame clones only, minus some. The profile shows around 440,000 clones, roughly 88% of them singletons. This TCR came from a woman between 45 and 60 years old with COVID-19, enrolled during active disease. Sequencing was done on a sample of peripheral blood. The rearrangement uses TRBV5-1 and TRBJ1-1, with D tentatively TRBD1 (5 bases). This CDR3 is CASSLEAGLGTEAFF. The CDR3 bases are TGCGCCAGCAGCTTGGAGGCAGGGCTGGGAACTGAAGCTTTCTTT.